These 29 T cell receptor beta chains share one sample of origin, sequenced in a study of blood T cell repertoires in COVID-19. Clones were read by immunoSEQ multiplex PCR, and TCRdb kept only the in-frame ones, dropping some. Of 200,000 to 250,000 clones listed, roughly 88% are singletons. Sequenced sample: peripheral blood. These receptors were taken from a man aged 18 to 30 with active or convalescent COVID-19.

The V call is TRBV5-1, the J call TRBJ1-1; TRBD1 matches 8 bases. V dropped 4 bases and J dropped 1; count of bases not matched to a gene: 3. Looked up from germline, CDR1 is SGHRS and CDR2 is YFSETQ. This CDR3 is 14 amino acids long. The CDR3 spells CASSAGTGNTEAFF. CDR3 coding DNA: TGCGCCAGCAGCGCCGGGACAGGGAACACTGAAGCTTTCTTT.

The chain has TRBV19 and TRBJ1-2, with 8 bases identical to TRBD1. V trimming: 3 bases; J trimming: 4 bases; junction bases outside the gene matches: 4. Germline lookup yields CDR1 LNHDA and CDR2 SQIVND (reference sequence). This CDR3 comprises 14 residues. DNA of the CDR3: TGTGCCAGTAGTATCCCAGGGGGCACCTATGGCTACACCTTC. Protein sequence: CASSIPGGTYGYTF.

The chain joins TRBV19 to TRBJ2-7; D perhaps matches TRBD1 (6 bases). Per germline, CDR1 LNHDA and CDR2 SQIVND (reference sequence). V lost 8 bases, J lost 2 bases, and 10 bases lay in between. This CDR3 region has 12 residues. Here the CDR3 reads CASAGTPYEQYF. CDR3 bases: TGTGCCAGTGCCGGGACACCCTACGAGCAGTACTTC.

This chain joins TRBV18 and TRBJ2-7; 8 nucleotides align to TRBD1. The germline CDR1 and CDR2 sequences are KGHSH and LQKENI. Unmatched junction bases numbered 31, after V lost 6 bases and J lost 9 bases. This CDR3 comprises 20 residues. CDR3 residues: CASSTLGAPTGSAGGTRQYF. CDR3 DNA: TGTGCCAGCTCGACCCTGGGCGCCCCCACGGGATCTGCAGGGGGCACACGGCAGTACTTC.

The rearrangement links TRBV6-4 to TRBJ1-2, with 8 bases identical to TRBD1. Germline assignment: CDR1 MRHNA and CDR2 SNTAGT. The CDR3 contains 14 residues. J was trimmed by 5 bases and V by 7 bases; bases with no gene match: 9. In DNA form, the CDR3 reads TGTGCCAGCAAGCCGGGGACAGGCGGTTATGGCTACACCTTC. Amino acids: CASKPGTGGYGYTF.

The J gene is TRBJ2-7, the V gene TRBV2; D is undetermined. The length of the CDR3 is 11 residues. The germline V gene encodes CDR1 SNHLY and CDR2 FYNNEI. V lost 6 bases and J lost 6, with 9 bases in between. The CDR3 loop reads CASSALSEQYF. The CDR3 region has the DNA TGTGCCAGCAGCGCCCTTAGCGAGCAGTACTTC.

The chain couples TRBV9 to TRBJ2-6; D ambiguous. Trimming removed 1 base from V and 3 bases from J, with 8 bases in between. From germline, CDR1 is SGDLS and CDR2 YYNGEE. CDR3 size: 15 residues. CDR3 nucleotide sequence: TGTGCCAGCAGCGTATACTCGGGTGGGGCCAACGTCCTGACTTTC. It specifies CASSVYSGGANVLTF. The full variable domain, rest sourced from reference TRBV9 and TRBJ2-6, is DSGVTQTPKHLITATGQRVTLRCSPRSGDLSVYWYQQSLDQGLQFLIQYYNGEERAKGNILERFSAQQFPDLHSELNLSSLELGDSALYFCASSVYSGGANVLTFGAGSRLTVL.

The CDR3 nucleotides read TGTGCCAGCAGCCGCGAACGCAACACCGGGACCGGGAGCTCCTACGAGCAGTACTTC. It yields the protein CASSRERNTGTGSSYEQYF. This rearrangement joins TRBV7-8 to TRBJ2-7, with D perhaps TRBD2 (6 bases). Trimming pared 5 bases from V and 0 bases from J, leaving 26 bases between. Per germline, CDR1 SGHVS and CDR2 FQNEAQ. This CDR3 contains 19 residues. Full variable domain (remainder filled in from reference TRBV7-8 and TRBJ2-7): GAGVSQSPRYKVAKRGQDVALRCDPISGHVSLFWYQQALGQGPEFLTYFQNEAQLDKSGLPSDRFFAERPEGSVSTLKIQRTQQEDSAVYLCASSRERNTGTGSSYEQYFGPGTRLTVT.

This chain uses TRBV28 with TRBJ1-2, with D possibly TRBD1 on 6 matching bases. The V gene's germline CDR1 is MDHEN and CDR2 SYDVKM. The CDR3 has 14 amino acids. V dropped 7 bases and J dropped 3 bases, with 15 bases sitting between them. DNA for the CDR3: TGTGCCAGCACCCAACAGGGTCGGGACTATGGCTACACCTTC. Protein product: CASTQQGRDYGYTF.

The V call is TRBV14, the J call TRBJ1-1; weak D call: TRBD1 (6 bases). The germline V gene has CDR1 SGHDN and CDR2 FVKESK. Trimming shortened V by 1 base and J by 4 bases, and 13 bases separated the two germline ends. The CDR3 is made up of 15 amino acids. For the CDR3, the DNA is TGTGCCAGCAGCCAAGTCCACAGGGCGGGCACTGAAGCTTTCTTT. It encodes CASSQVHRAGTEAFF.

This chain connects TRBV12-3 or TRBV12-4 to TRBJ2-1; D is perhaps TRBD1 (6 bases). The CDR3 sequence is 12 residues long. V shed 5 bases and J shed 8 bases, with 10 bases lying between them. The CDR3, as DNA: TGTGCCAGCAGTCCCAGGGGTGATGAGCAGTTCTTC. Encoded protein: CASSPRGDEQFF.

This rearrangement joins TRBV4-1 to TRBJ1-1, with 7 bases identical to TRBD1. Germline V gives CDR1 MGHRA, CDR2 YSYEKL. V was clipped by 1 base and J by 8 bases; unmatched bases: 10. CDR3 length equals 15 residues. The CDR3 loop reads CASSQGGQLYKEAFF. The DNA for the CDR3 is TGCGCCAGCAGCCAAGGGGGACAGTTGTATAAGGAAGCTTTCTTT.

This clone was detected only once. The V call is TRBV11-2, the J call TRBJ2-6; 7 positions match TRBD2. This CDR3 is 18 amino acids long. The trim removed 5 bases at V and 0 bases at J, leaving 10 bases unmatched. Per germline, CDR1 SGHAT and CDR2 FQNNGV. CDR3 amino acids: CASSHAWGGISGANVLTF. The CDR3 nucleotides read TGTGCCAGCAGCCATGCTTGGGGGGGGATCTCTGGGGCCAACGTCCTGACTTTC.

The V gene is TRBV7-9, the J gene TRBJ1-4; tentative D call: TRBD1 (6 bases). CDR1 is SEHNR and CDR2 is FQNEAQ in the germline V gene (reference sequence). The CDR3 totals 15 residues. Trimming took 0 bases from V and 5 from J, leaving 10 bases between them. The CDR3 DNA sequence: TGTGCCAGCAGCTTAGCCGAGCAGGGGAATGAAAAACTGTTTTTT. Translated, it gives CASSLAEQGNEKLFF. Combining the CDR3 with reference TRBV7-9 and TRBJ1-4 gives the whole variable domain DTGVSQNPRHKITKRGQNVTFRCDPISEHNRLYWYRQTLGQGPEFLTYFQNEAQLEKSRLLSDRFSAERPKGSFSTLEIQRTEQGDSAMYLCASSLAEQGNEKLFFGSGTQLSVL.

The DNA of the CDR3 is TGTGCCACCAGCAGACGGAACACTGAAGCTTTCTTT. Protein product: CATSRRNTEAFF. V and J are TRBV15 and TRBJ1-1; D is undetermined. Trimming took off 2 bases at V and 1 base at J, with 2 bases between the two ends. CDR3 size: 12 residues. Germline V gene sequence: CDR1 LNHNV, CDR2 YYDKDF (reference sequence). The full variable domain, in which reference TRBV15 and TRBJ1-1 provide the parts outside the CDR3, is DAMVIQNPRYQVTQFGKPVTLSCSQTLNHNVMYWYQQKSSQAPKLLFHYYDKDFNNEADTPDNFQSRRPNTSFCFLDIRSPGLGDTAMYLCATSRRNTEAFFGQGTRLTVV.

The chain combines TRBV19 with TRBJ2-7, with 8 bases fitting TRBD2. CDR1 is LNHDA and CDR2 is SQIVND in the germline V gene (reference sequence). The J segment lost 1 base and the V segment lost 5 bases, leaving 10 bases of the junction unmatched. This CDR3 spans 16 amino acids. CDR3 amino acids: CASSLSFGTSSYEQYF. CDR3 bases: TGTGCCAGTAGTTTGTCCTTCGGGACTAGTTCCTACGAGCAGTACTTC. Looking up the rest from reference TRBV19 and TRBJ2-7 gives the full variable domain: DGGITQSPKYLFRKEGQNVTLSCEQNLNHDAMYWYRQDPGQGLRLIYYSQIVNDFQKGDIAEGYSVSREKKESFPLTVTSAQKNPTAFYLCASSLSFGTSSYEQYFGPGTRLTVT.

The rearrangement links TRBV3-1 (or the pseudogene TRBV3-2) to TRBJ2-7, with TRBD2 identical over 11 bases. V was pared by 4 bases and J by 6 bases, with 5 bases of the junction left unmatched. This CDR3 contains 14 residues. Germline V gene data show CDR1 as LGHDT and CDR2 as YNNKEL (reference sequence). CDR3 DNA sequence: TGTGCCAGCAGCCCACTAGCGGGAGCTCCCGAGCAGTACTTC. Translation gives CASSPLAGAPEQYF.

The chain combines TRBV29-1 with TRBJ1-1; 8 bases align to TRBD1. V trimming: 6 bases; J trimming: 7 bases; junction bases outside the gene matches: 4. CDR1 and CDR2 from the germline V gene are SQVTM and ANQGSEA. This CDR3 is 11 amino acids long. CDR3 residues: CSVGTGVEAFF. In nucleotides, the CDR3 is TGCAGCGTGGGGACAGGAGTTGAAGCTTTCTTT. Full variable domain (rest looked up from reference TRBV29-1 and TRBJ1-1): SAVISQKPSRDICQRGTSLTIQCQVDSQVTMMFWYRQQPGQSLTLIATANQGSEATYESGFVIDKFPISRPNLTFSTLTVSNMSPEDSSIYLCSVGTGVEAFFGQGTRLTVV.

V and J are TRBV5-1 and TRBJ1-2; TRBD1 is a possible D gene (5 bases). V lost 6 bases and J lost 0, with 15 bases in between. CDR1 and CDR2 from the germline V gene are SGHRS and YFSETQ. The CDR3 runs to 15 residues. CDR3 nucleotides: TGCGCCAGCAAGGACAATCTACCCGCTAACTATGGCTACACCTTC. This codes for CASKDNLPANYGYTF.

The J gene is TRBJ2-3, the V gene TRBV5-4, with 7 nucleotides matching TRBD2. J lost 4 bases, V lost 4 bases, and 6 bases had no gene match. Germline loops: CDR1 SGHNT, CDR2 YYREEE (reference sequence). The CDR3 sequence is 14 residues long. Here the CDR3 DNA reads TGTGCCAGCAGCCAGAAGCGGGGCGCAGATACGCAGTATTTT. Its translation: CASSQKRGADTQYF.

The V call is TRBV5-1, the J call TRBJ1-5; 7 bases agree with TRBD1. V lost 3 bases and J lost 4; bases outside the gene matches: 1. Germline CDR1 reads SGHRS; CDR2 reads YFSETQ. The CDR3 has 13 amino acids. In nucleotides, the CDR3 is TGCGCCAGCAGCTGGGACAGAAATCAGCCCCAGCATTTT. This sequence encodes CASSWDRNQPQHF.

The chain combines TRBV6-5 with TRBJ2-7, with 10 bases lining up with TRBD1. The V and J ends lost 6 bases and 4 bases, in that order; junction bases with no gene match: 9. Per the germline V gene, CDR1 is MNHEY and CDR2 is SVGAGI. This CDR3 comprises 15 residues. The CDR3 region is CASSVLTGGSYEQYF. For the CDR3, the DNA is TGTGCCAGCAGCGTCCTGACAGGGGGCTCGTACGAGCAGTACTTC.

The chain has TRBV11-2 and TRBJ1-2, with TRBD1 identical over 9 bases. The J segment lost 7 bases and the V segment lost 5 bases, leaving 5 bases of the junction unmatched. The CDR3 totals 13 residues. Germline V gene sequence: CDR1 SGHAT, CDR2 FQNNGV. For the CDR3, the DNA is TGTGCCAGCAGCCTCAGGACAGGGGCTGGCTACACCTTC. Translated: CASSLRTGAGYTF. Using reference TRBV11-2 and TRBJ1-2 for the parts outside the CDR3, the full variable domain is EAGVAQSPRYKIIEKRQSVAFWCNPISGHATLYWYQQILGQGPKLLIQFQNNGVVDDSQLPKDRFSAERLKGVDSTLKIQPAKLEDSAVYLCASSLRTGAGYTFGSGTRLTVV.

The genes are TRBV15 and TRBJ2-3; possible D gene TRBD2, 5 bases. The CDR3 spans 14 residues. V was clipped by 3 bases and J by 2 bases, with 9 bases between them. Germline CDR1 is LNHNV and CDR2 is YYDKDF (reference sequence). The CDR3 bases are TGTGCCACCAGCAGCCCCGGGATCACAGATACGCAGTATTTT. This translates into CATSSPGITDTQYF.

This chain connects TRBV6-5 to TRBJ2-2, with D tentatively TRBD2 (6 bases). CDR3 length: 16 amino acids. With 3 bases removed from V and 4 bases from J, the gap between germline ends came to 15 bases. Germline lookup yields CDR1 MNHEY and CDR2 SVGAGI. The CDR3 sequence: CASSYFPLASTGELFF. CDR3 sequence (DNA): TGTGCCAGCAGTTATTTCCCCCTAGCGAGCACCGGGGAGCTGTTTTTT.

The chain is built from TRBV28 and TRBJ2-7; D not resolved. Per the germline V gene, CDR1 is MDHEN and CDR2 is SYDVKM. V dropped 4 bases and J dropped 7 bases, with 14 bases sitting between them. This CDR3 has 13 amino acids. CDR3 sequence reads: CASSSERVREQYF. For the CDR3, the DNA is TGTGCCAGCAGTTCCGAGCGAGTGAGGGAGCAGTACTTC.

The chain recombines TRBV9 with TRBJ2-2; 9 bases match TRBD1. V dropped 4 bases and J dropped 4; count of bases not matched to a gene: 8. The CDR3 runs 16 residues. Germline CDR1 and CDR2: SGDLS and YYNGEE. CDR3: CASSQRGGQGTGELFF. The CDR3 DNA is TGTGCCAGCAGCCAGAGGGGGGGACAGGGCACCGGGGAGCTGTTTTTT.

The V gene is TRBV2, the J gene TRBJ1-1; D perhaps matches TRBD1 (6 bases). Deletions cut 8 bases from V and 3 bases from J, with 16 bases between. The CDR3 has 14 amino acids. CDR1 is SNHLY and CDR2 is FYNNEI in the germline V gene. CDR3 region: CASGEQGTYTEAFF. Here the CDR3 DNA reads TGTGCCAGCGGAGAACAGGGAACTTACACTGAAGCTTTCTTT.

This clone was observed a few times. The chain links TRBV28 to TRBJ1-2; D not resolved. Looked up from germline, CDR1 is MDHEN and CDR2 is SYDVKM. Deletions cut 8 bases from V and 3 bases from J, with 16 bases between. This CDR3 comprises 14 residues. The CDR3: CASGSQTLDYGYTF. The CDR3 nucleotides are TGTGCCAGCGGCTCGCAGACTCTCGACTATGGCTACACCTTC.